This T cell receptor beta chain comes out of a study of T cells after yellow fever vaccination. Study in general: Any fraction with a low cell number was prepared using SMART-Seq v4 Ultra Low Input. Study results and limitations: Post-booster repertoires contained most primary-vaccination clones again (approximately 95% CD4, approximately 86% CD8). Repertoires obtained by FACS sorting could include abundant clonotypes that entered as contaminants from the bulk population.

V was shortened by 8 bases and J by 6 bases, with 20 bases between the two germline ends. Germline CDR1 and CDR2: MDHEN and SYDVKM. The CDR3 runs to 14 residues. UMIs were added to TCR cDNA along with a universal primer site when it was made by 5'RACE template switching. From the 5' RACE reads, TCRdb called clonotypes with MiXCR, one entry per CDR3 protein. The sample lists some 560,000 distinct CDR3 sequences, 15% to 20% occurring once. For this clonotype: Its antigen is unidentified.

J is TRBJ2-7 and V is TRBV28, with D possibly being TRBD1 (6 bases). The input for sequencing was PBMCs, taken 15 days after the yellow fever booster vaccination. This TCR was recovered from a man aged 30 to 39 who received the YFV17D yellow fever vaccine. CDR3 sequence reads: CASRPHPGQSEQYF. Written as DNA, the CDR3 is TGTGCCAGCCGACCCCATCCGGGACAATCCGAGCAGTACTTC.